The entry below describes one T cell receptor beta chain. Its antigen remains unknown. The record originates from a study of shared clonotypes between healthy human individuals. Across the whole study: There were three CD4 naive, three CD4 memory, two CD8 naive and one CD8 memory plates per donor.

This was a deep-level run. Profiling relied on immunoSEQ multiplex PCR, and the TCRdb table lists in-frame clones only, not all of them. Of 1,500,000 or so clones listed, over 95% were seen once; the top ten hold about 1%. Germline loops: CDR1 SGHRS, CDR2 YFSETQ. The CDR3 covers 14 residues. Trimming took off 4 bases at V and 1 base at J, with 8 bases between the two ends. Notes on the study in general: Represented diversity (both genetic and exposure-history) was limited by the small number of donors.

The chain has TRBV5-1 and TRBJ2-2; D is uncertain. The sequencing sample was made of naive CD4+ T cells sorted from blood. As to subset: CD45RA+ positively selected. This TCR was sampled from a man aged 25 to 40 in good health. This chain's CDR3 is CASSGSLNTGELFF. DNA for the CDR3: TGCGCCAGCAGCGGCTCTTTGAACACCGGGGAGCTGTTTTTT.